These T cell receptor beta chains were read from a single sample in a study of shared clonotypes between healthy human individuals. Here immunoSEQ multiplex PCR was the method, and the copy in TCRdb shows in-frame clones only, minus some. The table includes 110,000 or so clones, around 68% detected once. The source material was memory CD8+ T cells sorted from blood. Receptors were obtained from a woman in her twenties or thirties in good health. Each CDR3 is given with its conserved first and last residue. D genes are given only for firm matches. Clone sizes are given selectively: once, few, many, or a class where the clone is expanded.

d_call	v_call	j_call	clone_size	cdr3_aa	cdr3_nt
TRBD1	TRBV27	TRBJ2-6	few	CASSPLGQAVSGANVLTF	TGTGCCAGCAGTCCCCTGGGACAGGCCGTCTCTGGGGCCAACGTCCTGACTTTC
NA	TRBV27	TRBJ2-1	NA	CASSSQGSSYNEQFF	TGTGCCAGCAGTTCCCAGGGAAGCTCCTACAATGAGCAGTTCTTC
TRBD2	TRBV11-2	TRBJ2-1	once	CASRGGVSSYNEQFF	TGTGCCAGCCGGGGGGGTGTAAGCTCCTACAATGAGCAGTTCTTC
NA	TRBV30	TRBJ2-7	NA	CAWGKDTYEQYF	TGTGCCTGGGGGAAGGATACCTACGAGCAGTACTTC
TRBD1	TRBV4-1	TRBJ2-5	NA	CASSRDRGWEQYF	TGCGCCAGCAGCCGGGACAGGGGGTGGGAGCAGTACTTC
NA	TRBV28	TRBJ1-4	NA	CASRFSGTANEKLFF	TGTGCCAGCAGGTTCTCAGGGACGGCTAATGAAAAACTGTTTTTT
TRBD2	TRBV12-5	TRBJ2-5	NA	CASGLARLAGGPGGETQYF	TGTGCTAGTGGTTTGGCACGACTAGCGGGAGGGCCAGGGGGAGAGACCCAGTACTTC
NA	TRBV25-1	TRBJ2-3	NA	CASSDPGGMADTQYF	TGTGCCAGCAGTGATCCAGGGGGGATGGCAGATACGCAGTATTTT
NA	TRBV9	TRBJ2-1	NA	CASSVGNGFGYRPYNEQFF	TGTGCCAGCAGCGTAGGTAATGGGTTTGGATACCGACCCTACAATGAGCAGTTCTTC
NA	TRBV29-1	TRBJ2-7	NA	CSVELEAGSEQYF	TGCAGCGTTGAGCTGGAGGCGGGTTCCGAGCAGTACTTC
NA	TRBV5-4	TRBJ2-3	NA	CASSSLDTQYF	TGTGCCAGCAGCTCTTTAGATACGCAGTATTTT
NA	TRBV6-5	TRBJ2-1	NA	CASSYSKQLEQFF	TGTGCCAGCAGTTACTCGAAACAGCTTGAGCAGTTCTTC
NA	TRBV2	TRBJ2-3	NA	CASSVGPGTDTQYF	TGTGCCAGCAGTGTGGGTCCAGGCACAGATACGCAGTATTTT
NA	TRBV7-6	TRBJ2-7	NA	CASSSNRGREYEQYF	TGTGCCAGCAGCTCCAACCGGGGCAGGGAATACGAGCAGTACTTC
NA	TRBV7-8	TRBJ2-5	many	CASTKEETQYF	TGTGCCAGCACCAAAGAAGAGACCCAGTACTTC
NA	TRBV2	TRBJ2-3	NA	CASSRHSRVTDTQYF	TGTGCCAGCAGTCGCCATAGTCGGGTCACAGATACGCAGTATTTT
TRBD2	TRBV2	TRBJ2-7	NA	CASSERVLGTIYYEQYF	TGTGCCAGCAGTGAAAGGGTCCTAGGGACTATCTACTACGAGCAGTACTTC
NA	TRBV18	TRBJ2-7	NA	CASSLHKSYEQYF	TGTGCCAGCTCACTCCATAAGAGCTACGAGCAGTACTTC
NA	TRBV5-1	TRBJ2-1	NA	CASRVPTYNEQFF	TGCGCCAGCCGTGTGCCAACCTACAATGAGCAGTTCTTC
NA	TRBV11-2	TRBJ2-7	NA	CASSLPTAYYEQYF	TGTGCCAGCAGCTTGCCAACCGCCTACTACGAGCAGTACTTC
TRBD1	TRBV9	TRBJ2-7	NA	CASSVDPGQGLYEQYF	TGTGCCAGCAGCGTAGACCCGGGACAGGGGCTCTACGAGCAGTACTTC
NA	TRBV6-1	TRBJ1-1	few	CASSEGGRWNTEAFF	TGTGCCAGCAGTGAGGGAGGACGGTGGAACACTGAAGCTTTCTTT
NA	TRBV5-1	TRBJ2-1	NA	CASSLNGYNEQFF	TGCGCCAGCAGCTTAAACGGGTACAATGAGCAGTTCTTC
NA	TRBV29-1	TRBJ2-2	few	CSVGREHTGELFF	TGCAGCGTTGGGAGGGAACACACCGGGGAGCTGTTTTTT
TRBD1	TRBV10-3	TRBJ1-1	NA	CAIKAGTGDWGTEAFF	TGTGCCATCAAAGCCGGGACAGGGGACTGGGGGACTGAAGCTTTCTTT
NA	TRBV5-6	TRBJ2-3	NA	CASSSGQVPSGTQYF	TGTGCCAGCAGCAGCGGACAAGTACCTAGTGGCACGCAGTATTTT
NA	TRBV6-6	TRBJ1-1	NA	CASVNSRAPSDEAFF	TGTGCCAGCGTTAATTCGAGGGCGCCCTCGGATGAAGCTTTCTTT
NA	TRBV9	TRBJ1-2	once	CASSAGTNF	TGTGCCAGCAGCGCCGGGACAAACTTC
NA	TRBV19	TRBJ1-5	NA	CASSWPNQPQHF	TGTGCCAGTAGCTGGCCCAATCAGCCCCAGCATTTT
NA	TRBV9	TRBJ2-3	few	CASSVSGKEDTQYF	TGTGCCAGCAGCGTTTCCGGGAAAGAAGATACGCAGTATTTT
NA	TRBV28	TRBJ1-2	NA	CASSYPWKRDGYTF	TGTGCCAGCAGTTATCCCTGGAAAAGGGATGGCTACACCTTC
NA	TRBV5-6	TRBJ2-3	NA	CASSLGRDTQYF	TGTGCCAGCAGCTTGGGGCGGGATACGCAGTATTTT
NA	TRBV10-3	TRBJ2-3	NA	CAIKDWGDTQYF	TGTGCCATCAAGGACTGGGGGGATACGCAGTATTTT
TRBD2	TRBV27	TRBJ2-1	many	CASSMTSGAYNEQFF	TGTGCCAGCAGCATGACTAGCGGAGCTTACAATGAGCAGTTCTTC
TRBD1	TRBV11-3	TRBJ2-5	NA	CASSPGQVIYQETQYF	TGTGCCAGCAGCCCGGGACAGGTCATCTACCAAGAGACCCAGTACTTC
TRBD1	TRBV5-5	TRBJ2-5	NA	CASSFFGQGQETQYF	TGTGCCAGCAGTTTCTTCGGACAGGGCCAAGAGACCCAGTACTTC
NA	TRBV11-3	TRBJ2-1	once	CASSNDQRGYNEQFF	TGTGCCAGCAGCAACGACCAACGTGGCTACAATGAGCAGTTCTTC
TRBD1	TRBV5-6	TRBJ2-3	once	CASSFGTAVSTDTQYF	TGTGCCAGCAGCTTCGGGACAGCTGTCAGCACAGATACGCAGTATTTT
NA	TRBV15	TRBJ2-1	NA	CATRDSGTARNEQFF	TGTGCCACCAGGGATTCCGGGACTGCTAGAAATGAGCAGTTCTTC
NA	TRBV7-9	TRBJ1-1	NA	CASSLRINTEAFF	TGTGCCAGCAGCTTACGAATTAACACTGAAGCTTTCTTT
NA	TRBV9	TRBJ1-4	NA	CASSPTLGGRATNEKLFF	TGTGCCAGCAGCCCAACACTTGGGGGGCGTGCAACTAATGAAAAACTGTTTTTT
NA	TRBV2	TRBJ2-1	NA	CASRRKWQAAGKNNEQFF	TGTGCCAGCAGGCGAAAGTGGCAGGCGGCAGGGAAGAACAATGAGCAGTTCTTC
TRBD1	TRBV28	TRBJ1-3	few	CASSLGTASSGNTIYF	TGTGCCAGCAGTTTAGGGACAGCCTCCTCTGGAAACACCATATATTTT
TRBD1	TRBV7-9	TRBJ1-2	NA	CASSYGGTGFYGYTF	TGTGCCAGCAGCTACGGGGGGACAGGGTTCTATGGCTACACCTTC
TRBD2	TRBV4-2	TRBJ2-2	few	CASSQEGSSGRAGELFF	TGTGCCAGCAGCCAAGAAGGGTCCAGCGGGAGGGCCGGGGAGCTGTTTTTT
NA	TRBV6-1	TRBJ1-5	once	CASSLSQGPNQPQHF	TGTGCCAGCAGTTTGAGTCAGGGTCCGAATCAGCCCCAGCATTTT
NA	TRBV7-8	TRBJ2-7	NA	CASSLDGTYEQYF	TGTGCCAGCAGCTTAGACGGCACCTACGAGCAGTACTTC
NA	TRBV6-6	TRBJ2-2	once	CASWGGVAQGTGELFF	TGTGCCAGCTGGGGTGGAGTCGCACAGGGCACCGGGGAGCTGTTTTTT